One sample yielded the 28 T cell receptor beta chains listed below, sequenced in a study of human T cells and chemical hapten exposure. TCRdb independently ran MiXCR on the RACE reads; one entry per CDR3 protein. The sample has a few hundred thousand distinct CDR3 sequences, approximately 8.6% seen once. Time point specified: pre-sensitization, week 0. Treatment given: therapeutic diphenylcyclopropenone sensitization with weekly scalp DPC. The sample in question was whole blood, obtained in connection with sensitization to the hapten diphenylcyclopropenone (DPC). The source of these receptors is a middle-aged woman with alopecia areata. Some clones in this sample may be carry-over from other donors' samples.

In this sample, this clonotype turned up a few times. V usage is TRBV28 and J usage is TRBJ2-1; 11 bases are shared with TRBD2. The CDR3 has 17 amino acids. CDR1 is MDHEN, CDR2 SYDVKM, per germline. The V gene end was trimmed by 4 bases and the J gene end by 7 bases; junction bases not matched to a gene: 12. The CDR3 is CASSWSFLAGGQNEQFF. CDR3 bases: TGTGCCAGCAGTTGGTCCTTCCTAGCGGGGGGACAAAATGAGCAGTTCTTC.

The genes are TRBV6-5 and TRBJ1-1; TRBD1 matches 7 bases. This CDR3 comprises 15 residues. The trim removed 6 bases at V and 2 bases at J, leaving 9 bases unmatched. The V gene's germline CDR1 is MNHEY and CDR2 SVGAGI. The chain's CDR3 is CASSPTGRYNTEAFF. For the CDR3, the DNA is TGTGCCAGCAGCCCGACAGGGAGGTATAACACTGAAGCTTTCTTT.

The V call is TRBV29-1, the J call TRBJ2-1; TRBD1 agrees at 9 bases. With 3 bases clipped from V and 7 bases from J, the junction kept 7 bases outside the gene matches. CDR1 and CDR2 (germline): SQVTM, ANQGSEA. The CDR3 runs 14 residues. The CDR3 nucleotides read TGCAGCGTTGAGGGGACAGGGCGGGTGAATGAGCAGTTCTTC. Translating it yields CSVEGTGRVNEQFF.

This clonotype was seen just once. The rearrangement links TRBV28 to TRBJ2-3; 7 bases fit TRBD2. The CDR3 is made up of 14 amino acids. CDR1 is MDHEN, CDR2 SYDVKM, per germline. After removal of 2 bases from V and 6 bases from J, the junction contained 5 bases not matched to a gene. The CDR3 loop reads CASSLPGGGDTQYF. CDR3 coding DNA: TGTGCCAGCAGTTTACCGGGGGGAGGGGATACGCAGTATTTT.

This clonotype was seen only a few times. The chain combines TRBV20-1 with TRBJ2-3; no reliable D call. This CDR3 comprises 11 residues. The V end lost 1 base, the J end lost 8 bases, and 7 bases lay between the germline ends. The germline CDR1 and CDR2 sequences are DFQATT and SNEGSKA (reference sequence). The CDR3 is CSARAPGTQYF. The CDR3 DNA follows: TGCAGTGCTAGAGCCCCGGGTACGCAGTATTTT.

In its sample, this clonotype was seen a few times. This CDR3 is CSAQGDRTYGYTF. CDR3 bases: TGCAGTGCACAGGGGGACAGAACCTATGGCTACACCTTC. The genes are TRBV20-1 and TRBJ1-2; 8 bases are a match to TRBD1. The CDR3 totals 13 residues. Germline V gene data show CDR1 as DFQATT and CDR2 as SNEGSKA (reference sequence). The ends lost 6 bases at V and 4 bases at J; junction bases unmatched: 7.

This rearrangement joins TRBV6-6 to TRBJ1-4, with D possibly matching TRBD1 (6 bases). V gave up 5 bases and J gave up 6 bases, with 10 bases separating them. Germline lookup yields CDR1 MNHNY and CDR2 SVGAGI (reference sequence). This CDR3 is 13 amino acids long. This CDR3 reads CASSRGRDEKLFF. The CDR3 DNA follows: TGTGCCAGCAGTCGGGGGCGAGATGAAAAACTGTTTTTT.

The V call is TRBV12-3 or TRBV12-4, the J call TRBJ2-7; 12 bases match TRBD2. This CDR3 is built from 15 residues. V trimming: 6 bases; J trimming: 12 bases; junction bases outside the gene matches: 15. CDR3 amino acids: CASSDRRLAGGLRYF. CDR3 sequence (DNA): TGTGCCAGCAGCGACCGGAGGCTAGCGGGAGGGTTACGGTACTTC.

This clonotype has at least ten counts. This chain joins TRBV28 and TRBJ2-5, with TRBD1 matching 7 bases. Per germline, CDR1 MDHEN and CDR2 SYDVKM. J gave up 2 bases and V 6 bases, and 6 bases lay outside the gene matches. The CDR3 runs 14 residues. CDR3 sequence (DNA): TGTGCCAGCAGGCCCCGGGACAGTCAAGAGACCCAGTACTTC. Protein: CASRPRDSQETQYF.

This chain uses TRBV14 with TRBJ2-3; D remains ambiguous. Between the trimmed V and J ends, which lost 1 base and 3 bases, there was a span of 8 bases. This CDR3 has 14 residues. From germline, CDR1 is SGHDN and CDR2 FVKESK. DNA of the CDR3: TGTGCCAGCAGCCAAGGTTATTCAACAGATACGCAGTATTTT. Residues: CASSQGYSTDTQYF.

CDR3 sequence: CASSVRGVNYEQYF. CDR3 bases: TGTGCCAGCAGCGTAAGGGGGGTGAACTACGAGCAGTACTTC. V and J are TRBV7-6 and TRBJ2-7, with D perhaps assigned TRBD1 or TRBD2 (6 bases each). The CDR3 length is 14 residues. V lost 5 bases, J lost 3 bases, and 14 bases lay in between. In germline, CDR1 is SGHVS, CDR2 FNYEAQ. Combining the CDR3 with reference TRBV7-6 and TRBJ2-7 gives the whole variable domain GAGVSQSPRYKVTKRGQDVALRCDPISGHVSLYWYRQALGQGPEFLTYFNYEAQQDKSGLPNDRFSAERPEGSISTLTIQRTEQRDSAMYRCASSVRGVNYEQYFGPGTRLTVT.

This clonotype came up a few times. This sequence joins TRBV9 and TRBJ2-3, with 11 bases fitting TRBD2. V lost 3 bases to trimming and J lost 0 bases; unmatched junction nucleotides: 3. The CDR3 has 16 residues. Germline assignment: CDR1 SGDLS and CDR2 YYNGEE. The CDR3 DNA is TGTGCCAGCAGCGGGGGACTAGCGGAAAGCACAGATACGCAGTATTTT. Translated: CASSGGLAESTDTQYF.

This clonotype was seen more than once but under ten times. The chain combines TRBV20-1 with TRBJ2-1; a weak D match, TRBD1 (6 bases). Looked up from germline, CDR1 is DFQATT and CDR2 is SNEGSKA (reference sequence). CDR3 size: 12 residues. V lost 6 bases and J lost 8, with 14 bases in between. The CDR3 sequence is CSANGQLDEQFF. CDR3 nucleotide sequence: TGCAGTGCAAACGGACAGTTGGATGAGCAGTTCTTC.

This clonotype was detected a few times. The chain carries TRBV7-6 and TRBJ2-7; 8 nucleotides agree with TRBD2. J was trimmed by 3 bases and V by 5 bases; bases with no gene match: 15. Germline loops: CDR1 SGHVS, CDR2 FNYEAQ. The CDR3 has 17 amino acids. The CDR3 DNA reads as TGTGCCAGCAGCATAACCCCGCCTAGCGGGTTCGGCTACGAGCAGTACTTC. Translated, it gives CASSITPPSGFGYEQYF.

This clonotype was counted between two and nine times. The chain combines TRBV2 with TRBJ2-2; D gene ambiguous. The CDR3 runs 14 residues. Germline V gives CDR1 SNHLY, CDR2 FYNNEI. The V and J ends lost 8 bases and 4 bases respectively, with 14 bases between them. CDR3 in DNA: TGTGCCAGCCCGGACCCCCCGAGCACCGGGGAGCTGTTTTTT. It is translated as CASPDPPSTGELFF.

This sequence joins TRBV10-3 and TRBJ1-2, with TRBD1 identical over 8 bases. The trim removed 2 bases at V and 4 bases at J, leaving 6 bases unmatched. Germline CDR1 ENHRY, CDR2 SYGVKD. The CDR3 has 15 residues. The CDR3 loop reads CAISEAGTGSYGYTF. CDR3 bases: TGTGCCATCAGTGAGGCTGGGACAGGCTCCTATGGCTACACCTTC.

This clonotype has ten or more counts. V gene TRBV7-9 combines with J gene TRBJ1-3; the D is unclear. The germline V and J ends were trimmed by 5 bases and 0 bases, with 5 bases remaining between them. This CDR3 comprises 13 residues. Per germline, CDR1 SEHNR and CDR2 FQNEAQ (reference sequence). The CDR3 loop is CASSASSGNTIYF. DNA of the CDR3: TGTGCCAGCAGCGCGAGCTCTGGAAACACCATATATTTT. Full variable domain (outside the CDR3, taken from reference TRBV7-9 and TRBJ1-3): DTGVSQNPRHKITKRGQNVTFRCDPISEHNRLYWYRQTLGQGPEFLTYFQNEAQLEKSRLLSDRFSAERPKGSFSTLEIQRTEQGDSAMYLCASSASSGNTIYFGEGSWLTVV.

The table lists this clonotype with a few counts. The genes are TRBV12-3 or TRBV12-4 and TRBJ2-1, with D possibly TRBD2 on 6 matching bases. The CDR3 spans 17 residues. Trimming pared 1 base from V and 7 bases from J, leaving 20 bases between. In DNA form, the CDR3 reads TGTGCCAGCAGTTTAGGGGTGGTGGAGGGCCGCGTGAATGAGCAGTTCTTC. It translates to CASSLGVVEGRVNEQFF.

This clonotype was detected ten times or more. V is TRBV28 and J is TRBJ2-1, with 11 bases fitting TRBD2. The CDR3 is made up of 16 amino acids. V lost 7 bases, J lost 4 bases, and 9 bases stayed unmatched. Germline V gene data show CDR1 as MDHEN and CDR2 as SYDVKM. The CDR3 DNA sequence: TGTGCCAGCACCGCAGCGGGACTAGCGGTTTACAATGAGCAGTTCTTC. This encodes CASTAAGLAVYNEQFF.

The sample holds a few counts of this clonotype. CDR3 DNA sequence: TGTGCCAGCGGGACACCCCCAAGCGCGGCGCAGTATTTT. Translation gives CASGTPPSAAQYF. This sequence joins TRBV6-5 and TRBJ2-3, with a tentative D call TRBD1 (6 bases). CDR1 and CDR2 (germline): MNHEY, SVGAGI. This CDR3 is 13 amino acids long. Deletions cut 8 bases from V and 10 bases from J, with 19 bases between.

This clonotype was seen ten or more times. The chain links TRBV10-2 to TRBJ1-4; a possible D gene is TRBD1 (5 bases). Germline V lookup: CDR1 WSHSY, CDR2 SAAADI. The CDR3 extends over 14 amino acids. Trimming took 3 bases from V and 7 from J, leaving 12 bases between them. CDR3 loop: CASSDGVTAEKLFF. The CDR3 DNA is TGCGCCAGCAGTGACGGGGTGACAGCTGAAAAACTGTTTTTT.

The V call is TRBV28, the J call TRBJ1-6, with TRBD1 matching 10 bases. The length of the CDR3 is 16 residues. Germline V CDR1 and CDR2: MDHEN, SYDVKM. The V gene end was trimmed by 5 bases and the J gene end by 6 bases; junction bases not matched to a gene: 7. Here the CDR3 DNA reads TGTGCCAGCAGTCGACGGACAGGGGGTCCTAATTCACCCCTCCACTTT. Its translation is CASSRRTGGPNSPLHF.

This clonotype has just a few counts. The rearrangement links TRBV20-1 to TRBJ2-4, with 10 bases aligning to TRBD2. V lost 6 bases to trimming and J lost 4 bases; unmatched junction nucleotides: 6. Germline assignment: CDR1 DFQATT and CDR2 SNEGSKA (reference sequence). This CDR3 is built from 14 residues. CDR3: CSADSGRLKNIQYF. The CDR3 DNA sequence: TGCAGTGCGGATAGCGGGAGGCTTAAAAACATTCAGTACTTC.

This clonotype was detected many times. This chain joins TRBV20-1 and TRBJ2-1; D is unresolved. The CDR3 has 16 amino acids. Germline CDR1 and CDR2: DFQATT and SNEGSKA (reference sequence). V was clipped by 5 bases and J by 6 bases, with 23 bases between them. The CDR3 nucleotides are TGCAGTGCTCGTTCCCCGGCGGCAACCGTACTCAATGAGCAGTTCTTC. The encoded protein is CSARSPAATVLNEQFF.

A few counts support this clonotype. The chain joins TRBV7-9 to TRBJ2-7; D assignment may be TRBD1 or TRBD2 (6 bases each). This CDR3 contains 13 residues. V gave up 8 bases and J gave up 3 bases, with 14 bases separating them. Looked up from germline, CDR1 is SEHNR and CDR2 is FQNEAQ (reference sequence). The CDR3 reads CASGGREVYEQYF. The CDR3 coding sequence is TGTGCCAGCGGGGGGCGGGAAGTCTACGAGCAGTACTTC.

V is TRBV21-1 and J is TRBJ1-1. TRBV21-1 counts as a pseudogene. CDR3 length: 15 residues. CDR3 DNA sequence: TGTGCCAGCAGCAAAGTGGGGTGGATGAACACTGAAGCTTTCTTT. This codes for CASSKVGWMNTEAFF.

V gene TRBV28 combines with J gene TRBJ2-1; possible D gene TRBD2, 6 bases. The CDR3 extends over 15 amino acids. Trimming pared 3 bases from V and 8 bases from J, leaving 17 bases between. Germline V gives CDR1 MDHEN, CDR2 SYDVKM. CDR3 sequence (DNA): TGTGCCAGCAGTTTTAGAGGGAGGACCCGCCATGAGCAGTTCTTC. Translation gives CASSFRGRTRHEQFF.

This clonotype came up a few times. The rearrangement joins TRBV7-6 to TRBJ1-4, with D possibly matching TRBD1 (5 bases). CDR1 is SGHVS, CDR2 FNYEAQ, per germline. The CDR3 totals 14 residues. V gave up 2 bases and J gave up 4 bases, with 8 bases separating them. The CDR3 is CASSLSQGNEKLFF. CDR3 DNA sequence: TGTGCCAGCAGCTTAAGCCAGGGTAATGAAAAACTGTTTTTT.